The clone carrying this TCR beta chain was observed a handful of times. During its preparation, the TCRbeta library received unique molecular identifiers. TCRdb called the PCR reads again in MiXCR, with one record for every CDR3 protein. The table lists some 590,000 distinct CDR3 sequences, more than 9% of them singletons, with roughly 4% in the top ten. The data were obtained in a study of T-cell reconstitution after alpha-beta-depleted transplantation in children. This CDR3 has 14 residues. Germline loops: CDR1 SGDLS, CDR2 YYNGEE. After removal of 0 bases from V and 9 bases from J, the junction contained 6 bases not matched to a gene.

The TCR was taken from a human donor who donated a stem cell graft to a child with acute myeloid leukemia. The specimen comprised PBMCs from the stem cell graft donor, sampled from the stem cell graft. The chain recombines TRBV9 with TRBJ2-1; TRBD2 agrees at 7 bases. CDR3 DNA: TGTGCCAGCAGCGTAGACGCCCCGGGGGGTGAGCAGTTCTTC. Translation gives CASSVDAPGGEQFF.